Shown below are 12 T cell receptor beta chains from a single sample sequenced in a study of Graves' ophthalmopathy and Graves' hyperthyroidism (dated by TCRdb to 2017 to 2018). Data came from an Illumina HiSeq 2000. TCR beta CDR3 regions were amplified from RNA transcripts for repertoire sequencing. The first round of RT-PCR was done with HTBI primers and the Qiagen OneStep RT-PCR kit, and was followed by a second round of multiplex PCR, then size selection and purification. Starting from the raw public reads, TCRdb applied fastp trimming at Q25, assembled clones with MiXCR and retained in-frame beta chains. Identical CDR3 proteins give one entry, which carries the most common genes and DNA. Counted in this sample were hundreds of thousands of distinct CDR3 sequences; 20% to 25% of them appeared once. Roughly 3% of the sample comes from the top ten. Specimen: peripheral blood. Receptors were obtained from a woman younger than 35 with stable Graves' hyperthyroidism. Donor details come from another sample of the same person, matched by shared clones.

The V call is TRBV2, the J call TRBJ2-7, with 9 bases identical to TRBD1. The V segment lost 0 bases and the J segment 3 bases; nucleotides outside the gene matches: 12. There are 18 residues in the CDR3. Germline V gives CDR1 SNHLY, CDR2 FYNNEI. CDR3 in DNA: TGTGCCAGCAGTGAAGCGCGTCTTCTGACAGGGGGAAGCTACGAGCAGTACTTC. This translates into CASSEARLLTGGSYEQYF.

Many counts were recorded for this clonotype. The rearrangement joins TRBV5-1 to TRBJ2-4; the match to TRBD1 covers 9 bases. J lost 8 bases, V lost 5 bases, and 8 bases had no gene match. The CDR3 is 14 residues long. Germline CDR1 is SGHRS and CDR2 is YFSETQ. The CDR3 is CASRQPGQGDIQYF. The CDR3 DNA reads TGCGCCAGCAGACAGCCGGGACAGGGTGACATTCAGTACTTC. The whole variable domain, remainder taken from reference TRBV5-1 and TRBJ2-4, is KAGVTQTPRYLIKTRGQQVTLSCSPISGHRSVSWYQQTPGQGLQFLFEYFSETQRNKGNFPGRFSGRQFSNSRSEMNVSTLELGDSALYLCASRQPGQGDIQYFGAGTRLSVL.

This clonotype was recorded a few times. The rearrangement links TRBV30 to TRBJ1-1; a possible D gene is TRBD1 (5 bases). Trimming took off 1 base at V and 8 bases at J, with 11 bases between the two ends. From germline, CDR1 is GTSNPN and CDR2 SVGIG (reference sequence). The CDR3 is 12 residues long. This chain's CDR3 is CAWSEEGIEAFF. Written as DNA, the CDR3 is TGTGCCTGGAGTGAAGAGGGGATCGAAGCTTTCTTT.

The J gene is TRBJ1-1, the V gene TRBV6-1; D is uncertain. Germline CDR1 reads MNHNS; CDR2 reads SASEGT. V shed 4 bases and J shed 1 base, with 4 bases lying between them. The CDR3 sequence is 12 residues long. The CDR3, as DNA: TGTGCCAGCAGTGGACAGAACACTGAAGCTTTCTTT. It translates to CASSGQNTEAFF.

The chain recombines TRBV12-3 or TRBV12-4 with TRBJ2-2; 9 nucleotides line up with TRBD2. Trimming cost V 5 bases and J 5 bases; bases outside gene matches: 9. The CDR3 contains 16 residues. The CDR3 spells CASSAGGLAATGELFF. The DNA of the CDR3 is TGTGCCAGCAGTGCGGGGGGGCTAGCGGCTACCGGGGAGCTGTTTTTT.

The table lists this clonotype with a few counts. A clone one base away is much larger, so this may be a read error. The chain is built from TRBV24-1 and TRBJ2-5; D perhaps matches TRBD2 (5 bases). With 3 bases removed from V and 3 bases from J, the gap between germline ends came to 10 bases. CDR3 length: 14 amino acids. Germline CDR1 and CDR2: KGHDR and SFDVKD. CDR3 in amino acids: CATSDGGIEETQYF. CDR3 DNA: TGTGCCACCAGTGATGGAGGTATAGAAGAGACCCAGTACTTC.

This clonotype was recorded many times. This chain connects TRBV6-5 to TRBJ2-7, with 10 bases lining up with TRBD2. CDR3 size: 15 residues. From germline, CDR1 is MNHEY and CDR2 SVGAGI. With 9 bases clipped from V and 1 base from J, the junction kept 9 bases outside the gene matches. CDR3 nucleotides: TGTGCCAGAAATTACGGACTAGCGGAGTCCTACGAGCAGTACTTC. Translating gives CARNYGLAESYEQYF.

This sequence joins TRBV20-1 and TRBJ2-7; TRBD2 is a possible D gene (6 bases). Deletions cut 3 bases from V and 3 bases from J, with 21 bases between. This CDR3 contains 16 residues. Germline CDR1 is DFQATT and CDR2 is SNEGSKA (reference sequence). CDR3 amino acids: CSARAGTQVLNYEQYF. The CDR3, as DNA: TGCAGTGCTAGGGCCGGGACTCAAGTTCTAAACTACGAGCAGTACTTC.

Ten or more counts support this clonotype. The chain combines TRBV6-5 with TRBJ1-1; D uncertain. V was shortened by 8 bases and J by 5 bases, with 15 bases between the two germline ends. The CDR3 runs to 13 residues. Germline V CDR1 and CDR2: MNHEY, SVGAGI. CDR3 coding DNA: TGTGCCAGCGTTACGTCGGTGGTGACTGAAGCTTTCTTT. Its protein product is CASVTSVVTEAFF.

This clonotype occurred many times. The chain carries TRBV10-3 and TRBJ1-1; TRBD1 matches 9 bases. The CDR3 has 14 amino acids. Germline V gives CDR1 ENHRY, CDR2 SYGVKD. V lost 5 bases and J lost 1; bases outside the gene matches: 2. The CDR3 loop reads CAISSDRGNTEAFF. The CDR3 coding sequence is TGTGCCATCAGTTCGGACAGGGGGAACACTGAAGCTTTCTTT.

This clonotype was picked up a small number of times. V is TRBV11-3 and J is TRBJ2-2; D not certain. The CDR3 consists of 13 residues. Germline V gene lookup returns CDR1 SGHNT and CDR2 YENEEA. With 5 bases removed from V and 0 bases from J, the gap between germline ends came to 4 bases. CDR3 DNA sequence: TGTGCCAGCAGCGTTCCGAACACCGGGGAGCTGTTTTTT. Translated: CASSVPNTGELFF.

This chain connects TRBV12-3 or TRBV12-4 to TRBJ2-5; D is unclear. The closer fit of TRBJ2-7 to the DNA end suggests the J call may be wrong. This CDR3 contains 14 residues. The CDR3 nucleotides read TGTGCCAGCAGTTTAGAAGGCAGCGTCTACGAGCAGTACTTC. Its protein product is CASSLEGSVYEQYF.